This T cell receptor beta chain was identified in a study of identical twins. Overall study findings and caveats: With beta out-of-frame sequences, excess sharing by twins was weaker. There were fewer insertions in abundant cord blood beta clonotypes, but memory repertoires showed no such pattern. For monozygotic twins, models underestimated out-of-frame TCR alpha sharing.

Template switching added a universal primer site; cDNA carried unique molecular identifiers. TCRdb re-called the 5' RACE reads through MiXCR, storing one row per CDR3 protein. The data contain 700,000 to 950,000 distinct CDR3 sequences, more than 9% of them seen just once; the ten biggest clones take up 1.5% to 2%. Comment on this clonotype: Its antigen is not identified.

The CDR3 spans 16 residues. Germline CDR1 SGHAT, CDR2 FQNNGV. The ends were cut back, 1 base at V and 2 bases at J, with 13 bases in the middle. The same data also went into a second study, on yellow fever vaccine responses in identical twins.

This sequence originates from a woman aged 18-29 years in good health. The sample comprised PBMCs. The rearrangement links TRBV11-2 to TRBJ2-3; TRBD1 or TRBD2 may be the D gene (5 bases each). The CDR3 nucleotides read TGTGCCAGCAGCTTAGCTGAGGGGTGGATCACAGATACGCAGTATTTT. This encodes CASSLAEGWITDTQYF.